The 23 T cell receptor beta chains in this list originate from one sample, sequenced in a study of shared clonotypes between healthy human individuals. CD45RO-negative, CCR7-positively selected cells formed the naive CD8 fraction, excluding terminally differentiated effector memory CD45RA+ cells. The repertoire was sequenced with immunoSEQ multiplex PCR; TCRdb's copy has only in-frame clones and lacks some. The sample includes about 1,900,000 clones, just under 95% of them seen just once. Sequencing used naive CD8+ T cells sorted from blood. The receptor set was obtained from a man in his late teens or twenties in good health.

The V gene is TRBV25-1, the J gene TRBJ2-1, with 8 bases identical to TRBD1. Germline V gene data show CDR1 as MGHDK and CDR2 as SYGVNS. The trim removed 4 bases at V and 8 bases at J, leaving 4 bases unmatched. The CDR3 consists of 13 residues. The CDR3 loop is CASSAGGRDEQFF. CDR3 nucleotides: TGTGCCAGCAGTGCAGGGGGCAGGGATGAGCAGTTCTTC.

The chain carries TRBV2 and TRBJ2-2; D is undetermined. CDR3 size: 17 residues. Germline V lookup: CDR1 SNHLY, CDR2 FYNNEI. Trimming cost V 2 bases and J 0 bases, with 13 bases left between them. Here the CDR3 DNA reads TGTGCCAGCAGTGAAATTACACTTCTCGCGAACACCGGGGAGCTGTTTTTT. Encoded protein: CASSEITLLANTGELFF.

This chain links TRBV2 with TRBJ1-4, with D uncertain. V was cut by 2 bases and J by 3 bases, with 10 bases left in between. This CDR3 spans 15 amino acids. The germline gives CDR1 SNHLY, CDR2 FYNNEI. The CDR3 reads CASSEFPGSNEKLFF. CDR3 nucleotides: TGTGCCAGCAGTGAATTCCCGGGTTCTAATGAAAAACTGTTTTTT.

Of note for this clone: The sample has other DNA sequences that encode this CDR3 too. The rearrangement joins TRBV7-9 to TRBJ1-1; the D gene is possibly TRBD1 (5 bases). This CDR3 is built from 12 residues. Trimming pared 5 bases from V and 6 bases from J, leaving 10 bases between. CDR1 and CDR2 from the germline V gene are SEHNR and FQNEAQ (reference sequence). CDR3 in amino acids: CASSPGGAEAFF. In DNA, the CDR3 is TGTGCCAGCAGCCCCGGGGGGGCTGAAGCTTTCTTT.

V is TRBV28 and J is TRBJ2-2; the D is unclear. The CDR3 runs 12 residues. The germline V and J ends were trimmed by 3 bases and 4 bases, with 3 bases remaining between them. The germline V gene has CDR1 MDHEN and CDR2 SYDVKM. CDR3 residues: CASSFPTGELFF. CDR3 DNA: TGTGCCAGCAGTTTTCCCACCGGGGAGCTGTTTTTT.

As regards this clone: Distinct nucleotide sequences in the sample also encode this CDR3. The J gene is TRBJ1-1, the V gene TRBV27; maybe TRBD1 (5 bases). The length of the CDR3 is 12 residues. Per the germline V gene, CDR1 is MNHEY and CDR2 is SMNVEV (reference sequence). V shed 4 bases and J shed 4 bases, with 7 bases lying between them. The CDR3 coding sequence is TGTGCCAGCAGTTCGGGGGGCACTGAAGCTTTCTTT. It codes for CASSSGGTEAFF.

In the case of this clone: One base away lies a much larger clone, so this may be a sequencing read error. Other DNA sequences in the same sample also yield this CDR3. This chain connects TRBV5-4 to TRBJ2-7; no reliable D call. Germline V lookup: CDR1 SGHNT, CDR2 YYREEE (reference sequence). This CDR3 region has 11 residues. V was cut by 2 bases and J by 4 bases, with 4 bases left in between. CDR3 loop: CASSFGYEQYF. DNA for the CDR3: TGTGCCAGCAGCTTCGGGTACGAGCAGTACTTC.

The chain is built from TRBV10-1 and TRBJ2-7; 12 bases are shared with TRBD1. With V trimmed by 4 bases and J by 10 bases, 5 bases remained unmatched. Germline V gene data show CDR1 as WNHNN and CDR2 as SYGVQD (reference sequence). This CDR3 region has 13 residues. For the CDR3, the DNA is TGCGCCAGCAGTGCCGGGACAGGGGGCCGTCAGTACTTC. It yields the protein CASSAGTGGRQYF.

The rearrangement links TRBV11-1 to TRBJ2-7; 7 nucleotides match TRBD2. The ends lost 5 bases at V and 2 bases at J; junction bases unmatched: 0. Germline-derived CDR1 and CDR2 are SGHAT and FQDESV (reference sequence). The CDR3 contains 12 residues. For the CDR3, the DNA is TGTGCCAGCAGCGGGGGGGCCTACGAGCAGTACTTC. This translates into CASSGGAYEQYF.

The J gene is TRBJ2-7, the V gene TRBV5-5; a weak D match, TRBD1 (6 bases). The germline gives CDR1 SGHKS, CDR2 YYEKEE (reference sequence). The ends were cut back, 0 bases at V and 5 bases at J, with 12 bases in the middle. CDR3 length: 14 amino acids. The CDR3 DNA reads TGTGCCAGCAGCTTGGACCCAGGGGCGGACGAGCAGTACTTC. Translating gives CASSLDPGADEQYF.

The chain carries TRBV7-9 and TRBJ1-5, with D hard to call. Trimming removed 5 bases at V and 12 bases at J, with 14 bases between. Germline V lookup: CDR1 SEHNR, CDR2 FQNEAQ (reference sequence). This CDR3 region has 12 residues. The CDR3 coding sequence is TGTGCCAGCAGCCCTCAAAGCGGGGTCCAGCATTTT. Protein: CASSPQSGVQHF.

The rearrangement uses TRBV6-5 and TRBJ2-2; perhaps TRBD2 as D (5 bases). CDR1 is MNHEY and CDR2 is SVGAGI in the germline V gene. The length of the CDR3 is 14 residues. Trimming pared 2 bases from V and 4 bases from J, leaving 8 bases between. This CDR3 reads CASSYIRGTGELFF. The CDR3, as DNA: TGTGCCAGCAGTTACATTCGGGGCACCGGGGAGCTGTTTTTT.

The gene calls are TRBV27 and TRBJ2-7; 8 nucleotides match TRBD1. CDR3 length equals 11 residues. V lost 8 bases and J lost 5; bases outside the gene matches: 2. The germline gives CDR1 MNHEY, CDR2 SMNVEV (reference sequence). Written as DNA, the CDR3 is TGTGCCAGCGCAGGGGGCCACGAGCAGTACTTC. Translation: CASAGGHEQYF.

Details on this clone: Distinct nucleotide sequences in the sample also encode this CDR3. The V and J genes are TRBV27 and TRBJ2-7, with unresolved D. Germline-derived CDR1 and CDR2 are MNHEY and SMNVEV (reference sequence). CDR3 length equals 13 residues. Trimming cost V 3 bases and J 1 base, with 7 bases left between them. CDR3 DNA: TGTGCCAGCAGTTTTGGCCAATCCTACGAGCAGTACTTC. It translates to CASSFGQSYEQYF.

The chain combines TRBV27 with TRBJ2-1; 7 nucleotides match TRBD2. The CDR3 runs to 16 residues. Looked up from germline, CDR1 is MNHEY and CDR2 is SMNVEV (reference sequence). V was clipped by 0 bases and J by 6 bases; unmatched bases: 8. CDR3 amino acids: CASSLSAGVGGNEQFF. The CDR3 DNA follows: TGTGCCAGCAGTTTATCGGCGGGAGTGGGTGGCAATGAGCAGTTCTTC.

V and J are TRBV6-5 and TRBJ2-7; TRBD2 matches at 8 bases. V dropped 0 bases and J dropped 1; count of bases not matched to a gene: 2. Germline loops: CDR1 MNHEY, CDR2 SVGAGI. The CDR3 consists of 15 residues. Here the CDR3 DNA reads TGTGCCAGCAGTTACTCTGGCGGGAGGTCCTACGAGCAGTACTTC. Translation: CASSYSGGRSYEQYF.

The chain carries TRBV6-1 and TRBJ2-7, with a possible D match to TRBD2 (5 bases). Trimming took 5 bases from V and 5 from J, leaving 19 bases between them. Per the germline V gene, CDR1 is MNHNS and CDR2 is SASEGT. The CDR3 loop spans 15 amino acids. CDR3 sequence reads: CASSNRDMISHEQYF. The CDR3 DNA follows: TGTGCCAGCAGTAACCGGGATATGATTTCCCACGAGCAGTACTTC.

This clone is a singleton in its sample. The chain uses TRBV30 and TRBJ2-3, with D perhaps matching TRBD2 (6 bases). Trimming removed 2 bases at V and 4 bases at J, with 10 bases between. The CDR3 is 13 residues long. Germline lookup yields CDR1 GTSNPN and CDR2 SVGIG (reference sequence). The CDR3 is CAWSLVAADTQYF. The CDR3 DNA follows: TGTGCCTGGAGTCTGGTAGCGGCAGATACGCAGTATTTT.

The chain joins TRBV29-1 to TRBJ2-3; TRBD1 agrees at 9 bases. Germline-derived CDR1 and CDR2 are SQVTM and ANQGSEA. The CDR3 extends over 15 amino acids. V was clipped by 6 bases and J by 0 bases; unmatched bases: 7. For the CDR3, the DNA is TGCAGCGTCTTACAGGGGGCTTACAGCACAGATACGCAGTATTTT. It specifies CSVLQGAYSTDTQYF.

In this sample, this clone turned up once. The gene calls are TRBV7-9 and TRBJ2-2; D ambiguous. The length of the CDR3 is 13 residues. V was clipped by 2 bases and J by 8 bases, with 9 bases between them. From germline, CDR1 is SEHNR and CDR2 FQNEAQ (reference sequence). The CDR3 loop is CASSLTVAGELFF. CDR3 coding DNA: TGTGCCAGCAGCTTAACGGTGGCGGGGGAGCTGTTTTTT.

This chain joins TRBV9 and TRBJ2-3; no definite D call. CDR1 is SGDLS, CDR2 YYNGEE, per germline. The V end lost 4 bases, the J end lost 6 bases, and 15 bases lay between the germline ends. This CDR3 region has 14 residues. Here the CDR3 DNA reads TGTGCCAGCAGCTCACCCCAGGTAGGGGATACGCAGTATTTT. Amino acids: CASSSPQVGDTQYF.

Note on this clone: This sample also contains other DNA sequences that code for the same CDR3. The chain combines TRBV6-5 with TRBJ2-1; D not certain. The CDR3 runs to 12 residues. Germline loops: CDR1 MNHEY, CDR2 SVGAGI. Trimming left V 0 bases short and J 10 bases short, with 7 bases between. The CDR3: CASSYSGREQFF. The CDR3 DNA reads as TGTGCCAGCAGTTACTCTGGCAGAGAGCAGTTCTTC.

This chain joins TRBV30 and TRBJ2-1; no clear D. Trimming removed 2 bases at V and 6 bases at J, with 11 bases between. The CDR3 runs 13 residues. Germline values: CDR1 GTSNPN, CDR2 SVGIG (reference sequence). CDR3 in DNA: TGTGCCTGGAGTCCCCCGCAGCTCAATGAGCAGTTCTTC. This translates into CAWSPPQLNEQFF. The full variable domain, completed using reference TRBV30 and TRBJ2-1, is SQTIHQWPATLVQPVGSPLSLECTVEGTSNPNLYWYRQAAGRGLQLLFYSVGIGQISSEVPQNLSASRPQDRQFILSSKKLLLSDSGFYLCAWSPPQLNEQFFGPGTRLTVL.